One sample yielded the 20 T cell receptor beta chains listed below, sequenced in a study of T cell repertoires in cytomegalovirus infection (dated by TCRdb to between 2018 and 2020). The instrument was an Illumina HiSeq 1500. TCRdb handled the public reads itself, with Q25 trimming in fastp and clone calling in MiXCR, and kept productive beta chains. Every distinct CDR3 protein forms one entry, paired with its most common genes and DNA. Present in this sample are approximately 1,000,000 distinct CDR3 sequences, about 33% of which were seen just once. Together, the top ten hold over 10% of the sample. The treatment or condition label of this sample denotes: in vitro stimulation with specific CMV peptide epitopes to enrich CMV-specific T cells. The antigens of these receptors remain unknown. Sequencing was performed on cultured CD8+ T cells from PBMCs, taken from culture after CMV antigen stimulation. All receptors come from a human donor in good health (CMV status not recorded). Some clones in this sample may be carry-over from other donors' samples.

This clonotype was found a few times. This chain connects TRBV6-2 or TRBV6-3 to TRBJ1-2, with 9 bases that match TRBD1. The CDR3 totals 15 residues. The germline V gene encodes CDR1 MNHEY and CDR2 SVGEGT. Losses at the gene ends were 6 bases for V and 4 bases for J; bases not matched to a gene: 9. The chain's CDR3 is CASRGTGKKSYGYTF. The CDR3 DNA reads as TGTGCCAGCAGAGGGACAGGGAAGAAATCCTATGGCTACACCTTC.

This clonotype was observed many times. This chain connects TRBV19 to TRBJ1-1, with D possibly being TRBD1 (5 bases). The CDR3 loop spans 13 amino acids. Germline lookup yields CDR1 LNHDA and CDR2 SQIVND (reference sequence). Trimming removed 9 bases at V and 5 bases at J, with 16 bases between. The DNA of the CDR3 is TGTGCCAGCAGCACGGGGGGGAATACTGAAGCTTTCTTT. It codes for CASSTGGNTEAFF.

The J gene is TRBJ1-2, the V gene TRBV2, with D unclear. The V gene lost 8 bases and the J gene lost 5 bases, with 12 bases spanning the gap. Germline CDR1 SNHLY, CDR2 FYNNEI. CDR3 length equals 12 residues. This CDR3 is CASLRLWYGYTF. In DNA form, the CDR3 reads TGTGCCAGCCTCAGGTTGTGGTATGGCTACACCTTC.

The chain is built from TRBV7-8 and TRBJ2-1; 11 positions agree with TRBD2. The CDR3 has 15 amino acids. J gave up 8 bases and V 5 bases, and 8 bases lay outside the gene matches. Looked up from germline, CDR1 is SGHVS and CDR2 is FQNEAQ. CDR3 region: CASSPRLAGFDEQFF. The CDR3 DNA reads TGTGCCAGCAGCCCCCGACTAGCGGGGTTCGATGAGCAGTTCTTC.

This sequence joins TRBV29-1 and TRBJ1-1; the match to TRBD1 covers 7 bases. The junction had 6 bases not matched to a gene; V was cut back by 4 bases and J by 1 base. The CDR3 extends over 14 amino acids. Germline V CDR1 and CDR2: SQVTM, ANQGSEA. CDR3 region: CSVGGGTENTEAFF. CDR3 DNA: TGCAGCGTTGGAGGGGGGACAGAGAACACTGAAGCTTTCTTT.

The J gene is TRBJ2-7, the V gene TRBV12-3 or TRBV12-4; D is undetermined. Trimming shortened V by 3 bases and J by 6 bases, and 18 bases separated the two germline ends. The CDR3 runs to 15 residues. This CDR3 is CASSLESPPRGEQYF. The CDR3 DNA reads TGTGCCAGCAGTTTGGAAAGTCCTCCGCGAGGCGAGCAGTACTTC.

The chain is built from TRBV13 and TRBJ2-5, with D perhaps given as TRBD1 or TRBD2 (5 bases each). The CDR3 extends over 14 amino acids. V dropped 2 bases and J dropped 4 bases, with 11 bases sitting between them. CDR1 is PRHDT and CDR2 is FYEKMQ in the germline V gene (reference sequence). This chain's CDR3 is CASSLRERGETQYF. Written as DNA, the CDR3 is TGTGCCAGCAGCTTAAGGGAGAGGGGAGAGACCCAGTACTTC. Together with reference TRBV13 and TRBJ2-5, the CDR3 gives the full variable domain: AAGVIQSPRHLIKEKRETATLKCYPIPRHDTVYWYQQGPGQDPQFLISFYEKMQSDKGSIPDRFSAQQFSDYHSELNMSSLELGDSALYFCASSLRERGETQYFGPGTRLLVL.

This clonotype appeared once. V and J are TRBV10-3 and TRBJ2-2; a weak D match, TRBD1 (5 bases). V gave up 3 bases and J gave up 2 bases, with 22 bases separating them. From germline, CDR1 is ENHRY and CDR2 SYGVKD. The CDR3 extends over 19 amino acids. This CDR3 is CAISEVGRTSRSNTGELFF. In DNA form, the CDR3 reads TGTGCCATCAGTGAAGTAGGTCGGACATCGAGATCTAACACCGGGGAGCTGTTTTTT.

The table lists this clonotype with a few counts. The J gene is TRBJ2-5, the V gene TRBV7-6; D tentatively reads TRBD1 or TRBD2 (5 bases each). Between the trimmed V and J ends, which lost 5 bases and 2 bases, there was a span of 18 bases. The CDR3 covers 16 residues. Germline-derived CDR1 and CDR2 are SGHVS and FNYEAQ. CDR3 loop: CASSPPGQGGQETQYF. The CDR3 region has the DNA TGTGCCAGCAGCCCCCCTGGGCAGGGCGGGCAAGAGACCCAGTACTTC.

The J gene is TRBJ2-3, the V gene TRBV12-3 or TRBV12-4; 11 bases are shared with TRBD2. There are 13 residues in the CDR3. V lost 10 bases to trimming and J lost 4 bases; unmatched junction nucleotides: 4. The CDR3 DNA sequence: TGTGCCATTAGCGGGGGGGAGGCAGATACGCAGTATTTT. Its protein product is CAISGGEADTQYF.

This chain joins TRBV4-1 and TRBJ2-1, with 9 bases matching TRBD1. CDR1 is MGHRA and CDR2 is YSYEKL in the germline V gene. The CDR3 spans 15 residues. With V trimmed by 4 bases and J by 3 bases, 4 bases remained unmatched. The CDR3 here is CASSPGTGIYNEQFF. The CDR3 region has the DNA TGCGCCAGCAGCCCAGGGACAGGGATCTACAATGAGCAGTTCTTC.

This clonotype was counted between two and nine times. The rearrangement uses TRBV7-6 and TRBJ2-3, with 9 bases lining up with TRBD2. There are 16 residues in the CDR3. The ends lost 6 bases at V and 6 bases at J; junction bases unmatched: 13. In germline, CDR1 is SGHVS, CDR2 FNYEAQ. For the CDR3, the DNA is TGTGCCAGCAGTGTGTTGGCGGGGGGGCCTGTGGATACGCAGTATTTT. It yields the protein CASSVLAGGPVDTQYF.

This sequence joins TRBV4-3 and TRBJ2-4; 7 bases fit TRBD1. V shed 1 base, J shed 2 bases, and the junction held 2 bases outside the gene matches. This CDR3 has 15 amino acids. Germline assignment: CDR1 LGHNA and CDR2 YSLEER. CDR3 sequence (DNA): TGCGCCAGCAGCCAAGGACAGGGTCCCAAAAACATTCAGTACTTC. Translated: CASSQGQGPKNIQYF.

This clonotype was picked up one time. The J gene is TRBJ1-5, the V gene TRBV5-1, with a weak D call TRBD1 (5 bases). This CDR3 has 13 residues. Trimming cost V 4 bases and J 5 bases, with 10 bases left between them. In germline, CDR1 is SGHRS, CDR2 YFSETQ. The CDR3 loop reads CASSPRGDQPQHF. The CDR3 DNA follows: TGCGCCAGCAGCCCACGGGGCGATCAGCCCCAGCATTTT.

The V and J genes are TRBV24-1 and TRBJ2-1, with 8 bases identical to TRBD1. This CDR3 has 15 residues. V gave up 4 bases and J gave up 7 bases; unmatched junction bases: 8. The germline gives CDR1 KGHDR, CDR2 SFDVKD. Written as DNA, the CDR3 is TGTGCCACCAGTGACCCAGGGACAGGACTAAATGAGCAGTTCTTC. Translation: CATSDPGTGLNEQFF.

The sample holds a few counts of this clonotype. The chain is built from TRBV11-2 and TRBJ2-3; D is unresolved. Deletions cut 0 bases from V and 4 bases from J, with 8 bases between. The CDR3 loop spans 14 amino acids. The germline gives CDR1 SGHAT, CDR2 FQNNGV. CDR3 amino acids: CASSLDNLADTQYF. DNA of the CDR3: TGTGCCAGCAGCTTAGATAACTTAGCAGATACGCAGTATTTT.

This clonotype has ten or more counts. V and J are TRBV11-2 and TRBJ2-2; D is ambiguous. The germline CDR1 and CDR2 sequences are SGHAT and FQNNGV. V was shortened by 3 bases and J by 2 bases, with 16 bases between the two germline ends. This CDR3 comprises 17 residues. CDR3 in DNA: TGTGCCAGCAGCTTTAGTCCCATTTTGCCCAACACCGGGGAGCTGTTTTTT. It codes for CASSFSPILPNTGELFF.

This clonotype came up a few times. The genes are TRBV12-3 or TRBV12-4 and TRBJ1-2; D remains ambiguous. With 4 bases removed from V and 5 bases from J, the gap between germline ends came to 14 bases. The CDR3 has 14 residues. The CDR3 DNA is TGTGCCAGCAGTTCGATGCCTGAGGCATATGGCTACACCTTC. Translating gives CASSSMPEAYGYTF.

CDR3 amino acids: CASSLWGPNTDTQYF. The CDR3 DNA reads TGTGCCAGCAGTTTATGGGGGCCAAACACAGATACGCAGTATTTT. The chain employs TRBV27 and TRBJ2-3; D possibly corresponds to TRBD1 (6 bases). Between the trimmed V and J ends, which lost 1 base and 2 bases, there was a span of 10 bases. The CDR3 consists of 15 residues. Germline lookup yields CDR1 MNHEY and CDR2 SMNVEV (reference sequence).

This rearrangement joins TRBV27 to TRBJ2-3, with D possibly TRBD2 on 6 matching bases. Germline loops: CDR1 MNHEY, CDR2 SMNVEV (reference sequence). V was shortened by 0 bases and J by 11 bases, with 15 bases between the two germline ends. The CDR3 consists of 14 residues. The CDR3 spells CASSLSGGVWGQYF. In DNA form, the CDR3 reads TGTGCCAGCAGTTTATCGGGCGGGGTCTGGGGGCAGTATTTT.